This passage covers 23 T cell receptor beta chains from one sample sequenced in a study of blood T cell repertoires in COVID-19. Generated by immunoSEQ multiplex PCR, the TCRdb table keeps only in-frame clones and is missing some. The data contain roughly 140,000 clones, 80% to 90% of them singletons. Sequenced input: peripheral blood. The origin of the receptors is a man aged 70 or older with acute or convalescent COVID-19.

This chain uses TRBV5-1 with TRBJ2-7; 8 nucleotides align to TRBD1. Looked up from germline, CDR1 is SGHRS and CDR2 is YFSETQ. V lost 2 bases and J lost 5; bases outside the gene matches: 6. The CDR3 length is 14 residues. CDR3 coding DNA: TGCGCCAGCAGCTTTCCGGGACAGGTAGACGAGCAGTACTTC. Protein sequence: CASSFPGQVDEQYF.

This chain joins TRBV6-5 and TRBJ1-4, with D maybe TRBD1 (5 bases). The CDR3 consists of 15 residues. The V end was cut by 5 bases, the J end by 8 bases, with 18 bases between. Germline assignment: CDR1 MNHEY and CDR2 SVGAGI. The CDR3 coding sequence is TGTGCCAGCAGTAACCAGGGAACTGGTGGGGAAAAACTGTTTTTT. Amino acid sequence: CASSNQGTGGEKLFF.

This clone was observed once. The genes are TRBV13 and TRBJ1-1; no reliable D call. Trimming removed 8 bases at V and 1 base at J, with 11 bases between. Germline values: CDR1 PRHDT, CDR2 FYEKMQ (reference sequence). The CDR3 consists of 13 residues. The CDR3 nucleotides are TGTGCCAGCGGCAGGCGGGGGAACACTGAAGCTTTCTTT. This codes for CASGRRGNTEAFF.

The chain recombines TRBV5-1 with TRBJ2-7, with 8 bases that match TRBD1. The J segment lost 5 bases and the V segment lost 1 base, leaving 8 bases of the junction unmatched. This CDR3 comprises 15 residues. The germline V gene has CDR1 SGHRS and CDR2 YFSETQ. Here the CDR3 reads CASSLTRQGADEQYF. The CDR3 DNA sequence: TGCGCCAGCAGCTTGACCCGCCAGGGGGCGGACGAGCAGTACTTC.

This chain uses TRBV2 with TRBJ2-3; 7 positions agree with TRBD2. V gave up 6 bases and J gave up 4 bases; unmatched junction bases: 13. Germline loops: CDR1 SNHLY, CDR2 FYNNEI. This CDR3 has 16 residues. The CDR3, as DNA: TGTGCCAGCAGAGGTTGGGGGGGAATCGAAGCAGATACGCAGTATTTT. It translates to CASRGWGGIEADTQYF.

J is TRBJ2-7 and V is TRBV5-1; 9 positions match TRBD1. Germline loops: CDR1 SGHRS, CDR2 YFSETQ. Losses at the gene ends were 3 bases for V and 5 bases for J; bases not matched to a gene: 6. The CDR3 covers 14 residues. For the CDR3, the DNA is TGCGCCAGCAGCTATCGACAGGGGGGCGACGAGCAGTACTTC. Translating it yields CASSYRQGGDEQYF.

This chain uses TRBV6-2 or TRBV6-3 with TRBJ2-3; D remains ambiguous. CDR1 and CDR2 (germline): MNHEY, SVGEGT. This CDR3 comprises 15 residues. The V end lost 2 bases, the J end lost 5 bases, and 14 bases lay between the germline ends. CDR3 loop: CASSYALTTQDTQYF. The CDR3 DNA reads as TGTGCCAGCAGTTACGCCCTCACTACTCAAGATACGCAGTATTTT.

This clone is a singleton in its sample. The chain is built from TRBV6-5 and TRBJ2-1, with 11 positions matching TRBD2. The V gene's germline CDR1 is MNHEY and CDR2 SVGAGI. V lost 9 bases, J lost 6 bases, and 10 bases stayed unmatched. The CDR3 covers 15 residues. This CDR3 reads CASPRGLAGPNEQFF. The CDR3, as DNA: TGTGCCAGTCCAAGAGGACTAGCGGGCCCCAATGAGCAGTTCTTC.

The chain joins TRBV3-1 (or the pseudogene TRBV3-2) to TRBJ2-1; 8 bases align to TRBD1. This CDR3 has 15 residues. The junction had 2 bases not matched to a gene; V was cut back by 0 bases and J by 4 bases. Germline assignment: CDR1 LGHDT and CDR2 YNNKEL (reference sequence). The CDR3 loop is CASSQEQGEYNEQFF. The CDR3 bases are TGTGCCAGCAGCCAAGAACAGGGGGAATACAATGAGCAGTTCTTC.

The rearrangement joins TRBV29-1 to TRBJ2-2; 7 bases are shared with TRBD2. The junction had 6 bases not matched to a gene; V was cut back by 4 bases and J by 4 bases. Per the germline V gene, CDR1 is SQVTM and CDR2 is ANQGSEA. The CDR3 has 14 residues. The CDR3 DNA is TGCAGCGTTGGTGCGGGAGTTGGCACCGGGGAGCTGTTTTTT. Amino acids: CSVGAGVGTGELFF.

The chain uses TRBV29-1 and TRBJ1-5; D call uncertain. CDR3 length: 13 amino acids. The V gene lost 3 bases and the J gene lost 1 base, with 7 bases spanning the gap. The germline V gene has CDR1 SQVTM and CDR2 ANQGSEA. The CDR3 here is CSVEEGSNQPQHF. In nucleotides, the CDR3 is TGCAGCGTTGAGGAGGGAAGCAATCAGCCCCAGCATTTT.

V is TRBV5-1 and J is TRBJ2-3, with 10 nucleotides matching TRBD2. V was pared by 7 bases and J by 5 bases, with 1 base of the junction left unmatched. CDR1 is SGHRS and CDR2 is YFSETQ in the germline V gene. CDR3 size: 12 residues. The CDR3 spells CASQREGDTQYF. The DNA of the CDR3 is TGCGCCAGCCAGCGGGAGGGAGATACGCAGTATTTT. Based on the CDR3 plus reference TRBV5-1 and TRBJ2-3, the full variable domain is KAGVTQTPRYLIKTRGQQVTLSCSPISGHRSVSWYQQTPGQGLQFLFEYFSETQRNKGNFPGRFSGRQFSNSRSEMNVSTLELGDSALYLCASQREGDTQYFGPGTRLTVL.

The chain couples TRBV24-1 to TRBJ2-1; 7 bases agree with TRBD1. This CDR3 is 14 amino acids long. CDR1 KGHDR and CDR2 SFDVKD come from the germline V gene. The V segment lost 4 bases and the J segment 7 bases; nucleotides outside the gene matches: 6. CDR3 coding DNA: TGTGCCACCAGTGAGGACGGGACAGCTAATGAGCAGTTCTTC. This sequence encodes CATSEDGTANEQFF.

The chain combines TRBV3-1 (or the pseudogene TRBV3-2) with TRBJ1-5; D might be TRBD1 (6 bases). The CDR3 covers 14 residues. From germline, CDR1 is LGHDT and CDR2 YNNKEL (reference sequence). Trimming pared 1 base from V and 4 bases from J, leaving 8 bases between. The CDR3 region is CASSQAGANQPQHF. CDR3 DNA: TGTGCCAGCAGCCAAGCAGGGGCGAATCAGCCCCAGCATTTT.

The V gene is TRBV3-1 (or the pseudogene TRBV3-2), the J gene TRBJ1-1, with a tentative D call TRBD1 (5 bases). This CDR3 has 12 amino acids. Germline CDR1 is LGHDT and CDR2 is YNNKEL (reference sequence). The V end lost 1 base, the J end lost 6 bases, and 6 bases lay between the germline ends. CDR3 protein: CASSQGGAEAFF. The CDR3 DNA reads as TGTGCCAGCAGCCAAGGGGGGGCTGAAGCTTTCTTT.

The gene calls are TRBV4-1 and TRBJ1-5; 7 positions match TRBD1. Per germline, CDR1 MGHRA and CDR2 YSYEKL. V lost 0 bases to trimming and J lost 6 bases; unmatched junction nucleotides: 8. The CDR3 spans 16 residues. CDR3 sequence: CASSQDLPGQRQPQHF. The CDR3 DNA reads TGCGCCAGCAGCCAAGACTTGCCGGGACAGCGTCAGCCCCAGCATTTT.

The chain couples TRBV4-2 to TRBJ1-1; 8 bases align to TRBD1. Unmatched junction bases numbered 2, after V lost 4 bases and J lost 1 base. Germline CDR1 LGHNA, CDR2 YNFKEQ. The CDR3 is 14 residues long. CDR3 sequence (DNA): TGTGCCAGCAGCCTCGGACAGGGGAACACTGAAGCTTTCTTT. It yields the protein CASSLGQGNTEAFF.

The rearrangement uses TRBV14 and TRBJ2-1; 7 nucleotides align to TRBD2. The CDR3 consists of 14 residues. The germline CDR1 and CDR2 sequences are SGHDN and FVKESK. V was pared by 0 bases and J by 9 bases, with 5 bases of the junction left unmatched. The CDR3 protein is CASSQDHGGGEQFF. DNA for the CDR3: TGTGCCAGCAGCCAAGATCATGGGGGGGGTGAGCAGTTCTTC.

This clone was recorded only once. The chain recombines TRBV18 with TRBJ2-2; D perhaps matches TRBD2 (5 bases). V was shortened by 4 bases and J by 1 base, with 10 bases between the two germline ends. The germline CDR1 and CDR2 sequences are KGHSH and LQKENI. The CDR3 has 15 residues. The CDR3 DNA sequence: TGTGCCAGCTCACTGGCGGGCTTGAACACCGGGGAGCTGTTTTTT. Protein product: CASSLAGLNTGELFF.

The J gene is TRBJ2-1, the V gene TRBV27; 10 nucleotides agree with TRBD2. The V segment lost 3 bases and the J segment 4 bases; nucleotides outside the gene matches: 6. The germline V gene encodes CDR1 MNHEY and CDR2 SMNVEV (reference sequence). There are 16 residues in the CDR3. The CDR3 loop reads CASSFAGTSVYNEQFF. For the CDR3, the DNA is TGTGCCAGCAGTTTCGCCGGGACTAGCGTATACAATGAGCAGTTCTTC.

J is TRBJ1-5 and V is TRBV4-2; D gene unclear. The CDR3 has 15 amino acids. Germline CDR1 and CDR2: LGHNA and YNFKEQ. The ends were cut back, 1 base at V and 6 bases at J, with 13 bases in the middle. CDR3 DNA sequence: TGTGCCAGCAGCCAAGTCCATAGGGCGGGTCAGCCCCAGCATTTT. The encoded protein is CASSQVHRAGQPQHF.

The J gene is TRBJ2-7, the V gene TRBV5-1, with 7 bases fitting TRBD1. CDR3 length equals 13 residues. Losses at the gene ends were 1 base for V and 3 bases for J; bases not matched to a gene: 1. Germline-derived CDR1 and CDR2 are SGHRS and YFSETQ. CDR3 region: CASSLNRGYEQYF. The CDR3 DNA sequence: TGCGCCAGCAGCTTGAACAGGGGCTACGAGCAGTACTTC.

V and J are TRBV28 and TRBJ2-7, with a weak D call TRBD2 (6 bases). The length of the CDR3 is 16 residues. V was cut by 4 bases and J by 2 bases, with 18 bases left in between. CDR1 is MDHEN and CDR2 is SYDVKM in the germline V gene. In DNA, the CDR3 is TGTGCCAGCAGTTCGCCCTTGAGCGGGCTCACCTACGAGCAGTACTTC. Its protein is CASSSPLSGLTYEQYF.